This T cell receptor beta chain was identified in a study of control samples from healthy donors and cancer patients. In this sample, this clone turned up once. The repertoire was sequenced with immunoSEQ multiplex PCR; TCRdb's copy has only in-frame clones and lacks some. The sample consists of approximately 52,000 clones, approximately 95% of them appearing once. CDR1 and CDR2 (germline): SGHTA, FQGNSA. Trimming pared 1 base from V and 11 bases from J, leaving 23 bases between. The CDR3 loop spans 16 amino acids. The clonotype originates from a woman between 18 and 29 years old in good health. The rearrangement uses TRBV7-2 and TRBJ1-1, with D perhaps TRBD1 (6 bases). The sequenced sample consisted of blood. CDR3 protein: CASSLGGAGTNLDAFF. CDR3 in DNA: TGTGCCAGCAGCTTAGGAGGTGCCGGGACAAATCTCGACGCTTTCTTT.